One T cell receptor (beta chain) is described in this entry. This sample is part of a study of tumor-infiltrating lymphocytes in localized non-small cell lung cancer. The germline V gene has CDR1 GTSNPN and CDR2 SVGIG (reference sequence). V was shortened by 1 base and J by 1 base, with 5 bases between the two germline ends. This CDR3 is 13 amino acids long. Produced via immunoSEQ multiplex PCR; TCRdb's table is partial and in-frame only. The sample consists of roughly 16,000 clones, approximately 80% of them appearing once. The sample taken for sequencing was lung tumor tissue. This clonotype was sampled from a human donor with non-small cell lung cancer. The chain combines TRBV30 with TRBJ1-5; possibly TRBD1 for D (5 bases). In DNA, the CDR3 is TGTGCCTGGAGTGGGGACAGCAATCAGCCCCAGCATTTT. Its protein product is CAWSGDSNQPQHF.